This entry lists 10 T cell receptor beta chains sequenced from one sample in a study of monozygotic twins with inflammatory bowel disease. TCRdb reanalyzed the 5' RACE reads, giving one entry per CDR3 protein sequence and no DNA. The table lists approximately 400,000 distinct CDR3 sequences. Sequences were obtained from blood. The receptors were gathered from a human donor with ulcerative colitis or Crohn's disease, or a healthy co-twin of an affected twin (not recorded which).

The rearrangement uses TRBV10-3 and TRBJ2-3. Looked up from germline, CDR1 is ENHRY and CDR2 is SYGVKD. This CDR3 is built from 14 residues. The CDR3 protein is CAISESGISDTQYF.

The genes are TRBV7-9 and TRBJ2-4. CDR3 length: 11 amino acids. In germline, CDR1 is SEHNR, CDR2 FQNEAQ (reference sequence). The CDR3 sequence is CASSSENIQYF.

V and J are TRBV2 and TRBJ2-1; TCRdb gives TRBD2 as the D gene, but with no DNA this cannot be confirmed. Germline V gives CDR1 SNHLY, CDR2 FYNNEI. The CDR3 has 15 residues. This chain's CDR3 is CASTSGRGSYNEQFF. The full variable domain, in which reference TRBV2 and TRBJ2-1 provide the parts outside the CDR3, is EPEVTQTPSHQVTQMGQEVILRCVPISNHLYFYWYRQILGQKVEFLVSFYNNEISEKSEIFDDQFSVERPDGSNFTLKIRSTKLEDSAMYFCASTSGRGSYNEQFFGPGTRLTVL.

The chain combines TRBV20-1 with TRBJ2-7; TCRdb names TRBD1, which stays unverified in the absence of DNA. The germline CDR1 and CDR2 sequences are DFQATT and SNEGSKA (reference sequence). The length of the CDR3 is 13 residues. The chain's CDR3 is CSARAPTGYEQYF.

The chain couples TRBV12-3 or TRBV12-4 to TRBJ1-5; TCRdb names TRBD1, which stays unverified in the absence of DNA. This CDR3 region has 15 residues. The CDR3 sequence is CASSLKGADNQPQHF.

This CDR3 reads CATSDGGGQFF. The rearrangement uses TRBV24-1 and TRBJ2-1; the TCRdb call, TRBD1, lacks DNA for checking. Germline CDR1 reads KGHDR; CDR2 reads SFDVKD. CDR3 length equals 11 residues.

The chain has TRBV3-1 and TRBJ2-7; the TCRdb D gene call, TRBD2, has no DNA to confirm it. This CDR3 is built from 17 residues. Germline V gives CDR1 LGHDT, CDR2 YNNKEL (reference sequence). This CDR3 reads CASSQATSGGAIYEQYF.

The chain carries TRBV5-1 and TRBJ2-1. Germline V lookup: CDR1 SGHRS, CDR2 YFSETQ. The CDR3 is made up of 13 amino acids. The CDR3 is CASSWGDLNEQFF.

The CDR3 reads CASSLLGPVNTEAFF. This chain connects TRBV13 to TRBJ1-1. The CDR3 sequence is 15 residues long. CDR1 and CDR2 from the germline V gene are PRHDT and FYEKMQ (reference sequence).

This CDR3 reads CASQSTDRNQPQHF. The rearrangement uses TRBV6-2 or TRBV6-3 and TRBJ1-5. Germline CDR1 is MNHEY and CDR2 is SVGEGT. This CDR3 spans 14 amino acids.